These 7 T cell receptor beta chains came from one sample sequenced in a study of cytomegalovirus exposure and HLA in healthy donors. The protocol was immunoSEQ multiplex PCR, while the TCRdb copy is restricted to in-frame clones and leaves out a portion. Counted here are some 350,000 clones, approximately 90% occurring once; the ten biggest clones make up 0.95% to 1.5%. The source material was PBMCs. The receptors stem from a woman aged 25 to 39 in good health and CMV-seropositive.

The V call is TRBV29-1, the J call TRBJ1-4; D is unresolved. The CDR3 loop spans 14 amino acids. With 7 bases removed from V and 4 bases from J, the gap between germline ends came to 16 bases. The V gene's germline CDR1 is SQVTM and CDR2 ANQGSEA. CDR3 nucleotide sequence: TGCAGCGCTTCGGACGGAACGAATAATGAAAAACTGTTTTTT. This gives the protein CSASDGTNNEKLFF.

The chain has TRBV7-2 and TRBJ2-1, with D unresolved. V lost 2 bases, J lost 3 bases, and 11 bases lay in between. The CDR3 totals 15 residues. Germline values: CDR1 SGHTA, CDR2 FQGNSA. The CDR3 region has the DNA TGTGCCAGCAGCTTAAATATTCAGAGCTACAATGAGCAGTTCTTC. Translating gives CASSLNIQSYNEQFF.

This chain joins TRBV4-1 and TRBJ1-1; D possibly corresponds to TRBD1 (5 bases). Trimming took off 1 base at V and 11 bases at J, with 8 bases between the two ends. This CDR3 contains 11 residues. In germline, CDR1 is MGHRA, CDR2 YSYEKL. The CDR3 DNA reads TGCGCCAGCAGCCAAGGTTCAGGGGCTTTCTTT. This gives the protein CASSQGSGAFF.

For the CDR3, the DNA is TGTGCCAGCAGTACCGGACAGGGGGCGTTGGGTGGCTACACCTTC. It yields the protein CASSTGQGALGGYTF. The chain combines TRBV27 with TRBJ1-2; 11 nucleotides line up with TRBD1. CDR3 length: 15 residues. Trimming took 5 bases from V and 7 from J; bases not matched to a gene: 9. Germline V gives CDR1 MNHEY, CDR2 SMNVEV (reference sequence).

The rearrangement joins TRBV5-6 to TRBJ2-5; D unclear. The V and J ends lost 4 bases and 3 bases respectively, with 7 bases between them. Per germline, CDR1 SGHDT and CDR2 YYEEEE. CDR3 length: 12 residues. CDR3 nucleotides: TGTGCCAGCAGCGCCTCGGAAGAGACCCAGTACTTC. Translating it yields CASSASEETQYF.

This clone was recorded a few times. This chain uses TRBV11-3 with TRBJ2-5, with TRBD1 as a possible D gene (5 bases). Trimming stripped 2 bases from V and 1 base from J, with 5 bases between. This CDR3 contains 13 residues. Germline CDR1 and CDR2: SGHNT and YENEEA. The CDR3 loop reads CASSLRGQETQYF. In DNA form, the CDR3 reads TGTGCCAGCAGCTTAAGGGGCCAAGAGACCCAGTACTTC.

DNA of the CDR3: TGTGCCTGGAGTGTACCTCGGTTAGCCGGGGAGCTGTTTTTT. Translated: CAWSVPRLAGELFF. The chain links TRBV30 to TRBJ2-2; D unresolved. From germline, CDR1 is GTSNPN and CDR2 SVGIG (reference sequence). This CDR3 comprises 14 residues. Trimming shortened V by 0 bases and J by 6 bases, and 11 bases separated the two germline ends.